These T cell receptor beta chains were read from a single sample in a study of cytomegalovirus exposure and HLA in healthy donors. Sequenced by immunoSEQ multiplex PCR; TCRdb stores in-frame clones only, minus some. The sample consists of some 68,000 clones, 90% to 95% of them appearing once. Sequencing was performed on PBMCs. These receptors all come from a man in his late teens or twenties in good health and CMV-seropositive. Both conserved end residues are part of each CDR3. A D gene is named only where the DNA matches it firmly. The size entry is marked missing in some rows and otherwise reads once, few, many or a size class.

TRBJ1-6 | TRBV30 | NA | NA | TGTGCCTGGAGCAGGGAGGTTTCACCCCTCCACTTT | CAWSREVSPLHF
TRBJ1-2 | TRBV5-5 | NA | NA | TGTGCCAGCAGAAACGGAAAGCGGGATGGCTACACCTTC | CASRNGKRDGYTF
TRBJ1-2 | TRBV11-2 | NA | NA | TGTGCCAGCAGAAGGGGCGGCTACACCTTC | CASRRGGYTF
TRBJ2-7 | TRBV6-6 | NA | NA | TGTGCCAGCAGTTATTTAGACACTTACTACGAGCAGTACTTC | CASSYLDTYYEQYF
TRBJ1-5 | TRBV7-8 | NA | NA | TGTGCCAGCAGCGGCCCAAATCAGCCCCAGCATTTT | CASSGPNQPQHF
TRBJ2-1 | TRBV13 | NA | TRBD2 | TGTGCCAGCAGCGACCAAGCGGGAGATGAGCAGTTCTTC | CASSDQAGDEQFF
TRBJ2-7 | TRBV5-1 | NA | NA | TGCGCCAGCAGCGGGCCGAACTTCTACGAGCAGTACTTC | CASSGPNFYEQYF
TRBJ2-1 | TRBV5-1 | NA | TRBD2 | TGCGCCAGCAGCTTGGCGGGCGGGAGCGGGGAGAATGAGCAGTTCTTC | CASSLAGGSGENEQFF
TRBJ2-1 | TRBV5-8 | NA | NA | TGTGCCAGCAGCCCTAGAAGGCTAGCCTCCTACAATGAGCAGTTCTTC | CASSPRRLASYNEQFF
TRBJ2-1 | TRBV18 | NA | TRBD2 | TGTGCCAGCTCACGCGGGGGAGGTGTTTCCTACAATGAGCAGTTCTTC | CASSRGGGVSYNEQFF
TRBJ1-2 | TRBV13 | NA | TRBD1 | TGTGCCAGCAGCTCATGGACAGGGGATTATGGCTACACCTTC | CASSSWTGDYGYTF
TRBJ1-1 | TRBV28 | NA | NA | TGTGCCAGCAGTTCTCCCTCGGCACTATTCGCTTTCTTT | CASSSPSALFAFF
TRBJ2-7 | TRBV5-1 | NA | NA | TGCGCCAGCAGCCTCGTACAGGGAACGGGTTACGAGCAGTACTTC | CASSLVQGTGYEQYF
TRBJ2-1 | TRBV13 | NA | TRBD2 | TGTGCCAGCAGCCTGGGACTAGCGCTAAGGAGGAGCTCCTACAATGAGCAGTTCTTC | CASSLGLALRRSSYNEQFF
TRBJ1-1 | TRBV10-3 | NA | NA | TGTGCCATCGGCTCAAATCCCTTGGGGCCTGAAGCTTTCTTT | CAIGSNPLGPEAFF
TRBJ2-5 | TRBV5-6 | NA | TRBD2 | TGTGCCAGCAGCTTGTGGAGCGGGAGTGCCCAAGAGACCCAGTACTTC | CASSLWSGSAQETQYF
TRBJ2-7 | TRBV11-2 | NA | TRBD1 | TGTGCCAGCAGCCCCCGGGACAGGTTCTACGAGCAGTACTTC | CASSPRDRFYEQYF
TRBJ2-7 | TRBV28 | once | TRBD1 | TGTGCCAGCAGCCATCCAACGGGACAGGGGGCGCGGGAGCAGTACTTC | CASSHPTGQGAREQYF
TRBJ2-2 | TRBV5-4 | NA | TRBD1 | TGTGCCAGCAGTTACTACACAGGGGTGGGGACCGGGGAGCTGTTTTTT | CASSYYTGVGTGELFF
TRBJ2-3 | TRBV7-6 | NA | TRBD2 | TGTGCCAGCAGCGCTAGACTAGCGGGATCTGCAGATACGCAGTATTTT | CASSARLAGSADTQYF
TRBJ2-1 | TRBV27 | NA | TRBD2 | TGTGCCAGCAGTTTATCTAGCGGGAGGAATGAGCAGTTCTTC | CASSLSSGRNEQFF
TRBJ1-1 | TRBV27 | once | TRBD1 | TGTGCCAGCAGTTTATCTGCAGGGGGCGTAATTTCTGAAGCTTTCTTT | CASSLSAGGVISEAFF
TRBJ2-7 | TRBV7-6 | NA | NA | TGTGCCAGCAGCCCGCAGGGAGGAAAGGACTACGAGCAGTACTTC | CASSPQGGKDYEQYF
TRBJ1-4 | TRBV7-8 | NA | NA | TGTGCCAGCAGCACGGAGTCGGGGGAGGGTAATGAAAAACTGTTTTTT | CASSTESGEGNEKLFF